This is a list of T cell receptor beta chains from one sample in a study of blood T cell repertoires in COVID-19. Clones were sequenced by immunoSEQ multiplex PCR, and TCRdb holds only the in-frame ones, with some missing. Of roughly 100,000 clones in the sample, around 90% were seen once. Sequenced sample: peripheral blood. All receptors derive from a woman aged 55-70 years with acute or convalescent COVID-19. CDR3s include the opening cysteine and the closing phenylalanine or tryptophan. A D gene is named only where the DNA matches it firmly.

D	V	J	DNA	CDR3
.	TRBV11-3	TRBJ1-4	TGTGCCAGCAGCTCTGAGTTGGGAGCGGGACTGTTTTTT	CASSSELGAGLFF
TRBD2	TRBV30	TRBJ2-1	TGTGCCTGGAAAAGGGTCGCGGCTAGCGGGACGTACTACAATGAGCAGTTCTTC	CAWKRVAASGTYYNEQFF
TRBD2	TRBV13	TRBJ2-1	TGTGCCAGCGAGTCTAGCGGGAGCTCCTACAATGAGCAGTTCTTC	CASESSGSSYNEQFF
TRBD2	TRBV7-2	TRBJ2-1	TGTGCCAGCAGCTTAGGGGGTAGCGGGAGATTAGATGAGCAGTTCTTC	CASSLGGSGRLDEQFF
.	TRBV3-1/TRBV3-2	TRBJ1-1	TGTGCCAGCAGCCATCGGTTCGGGGTTATCGACACTGAAGCTTTCTTT	CASSHRFGVIDTEAFF
TRBD1	TRBV28	TRBJ1-1	TGTGCCAGCAGTTACAGGGGAGAAGCTTTCTTT	CASSYRGEAFF
.	TRBV12-3/TRBV12-4	TRBJ1-1	TGTGCCAGCGTACGGGGGGATGGCACTGAAGCTTTCTTT	CASVRGDGTEAFF
.	TRBV6-5	TRBJ1-2	TGTGCCAGCACCGTAGCCCCTGCTAACTATGGCTACACCTTC	CASTVAPANYGYTF
.	TRBV6-5	TRBJ1-1	TGTGCCAGCAGGGGGCTGAGGACGTTGAACACTGAAGCTTTCTTT	CASRGLRTLNTEAFF
.	TRBV28	TRBJ1-5	TGTGCCAGCATCCGGGACTCCAATCAGCCCCAGCATTTT	CASIRDSNQPQHF
.	TRBV7-9	TRBJ2-7	TGTGCCAGCAGCTTAGCGGGACACGGAAGCTACGAGCAGTACTTC	CASSLAGHGSYEQYF
TRBD2	TRBV18	TRBJ2-1	TGTGCCAGCTCACCGGTGGGTCCTAGCGGGAGGAATGAGCAGTTCTTC	CASSPVGPSGRNEQFF
.	TRBV19	TRBJ2-2	TGTGCCAGTAGAGCAGGCCAGTCGAGCACCGGGGAGCTGTTTTTT	CASRAGQSSTGELFF
.	TRBV5-8	TRBJ1-5	TGTGCCAGCAGACCCAGGTGGCAGGGCGGAACGGGCAATCAGCCCCAGCATTTT	CASRPRWQGGTGNQPQHF
.	TRBV27	TRBJ2-2	TGTGCCAGCAGTTGGGGCGGAAACACCGGGGAGCTGTTTTTT	CASSWGGNTGELFF
.	TRBV9	TRBJ1-1	TGTGCCAGCAGCGCCGTGGGGGGAACGAACACTGAAGCTTTCTTT	CASSAVGGTNTEAFF
.	TRBV3-1/TRBV3-2	TRBJ2-2	TGTGCCAGCAGCCAAGGGGTGGGAGGCGCAACCGGGGAGCTGTTTTTT	CASSQGVGGATGELFF
TRBD1	TRBV5-8	TRBJ2-5	TGTGCCAGCAGCTCTTCCTACGGGACAGGGGGCAGGAAGACCCAGTACTTC	CASSSSYGTGGRKTQYF